The clone carrying this TCR beta chain was observed a handful of times. The target antigen is unknown. J gave up 4 bases and V 2 bases, and 4 bases lay outside the gene matches. Germline V gene lookup returns CDR1 SGHVS and CDR2 FNYEAQ. The CDR3 sequence is 15 residues long. TCRdb used MiXCR to reprocess the reads, holding one entry per CDR3 protein. The sample yields approximately 49,000 distinct CDR3 sequences, roughly a fifth seen once. The data are from a study of T cell repertoires in cytomegalovirus infection. The chain combines TRBV7-6 with TRBJ2-3; TRBD2 matches at 9 bases. This TCR came from a human donor in good health (CMV status not recorded). Some clones in this sample may be carry-over from other donors' samples. Sequences were derived from CD8+ T cells from cultured PBMCs, sampled from culture after CMV antigen stimulation. The CDR3 DNA reads TGTGCCAGCAGCTTATCGGGACTAGCTTCAGATACGCAGTATTTT. Its translation is CASSLSGLASDTQYF.